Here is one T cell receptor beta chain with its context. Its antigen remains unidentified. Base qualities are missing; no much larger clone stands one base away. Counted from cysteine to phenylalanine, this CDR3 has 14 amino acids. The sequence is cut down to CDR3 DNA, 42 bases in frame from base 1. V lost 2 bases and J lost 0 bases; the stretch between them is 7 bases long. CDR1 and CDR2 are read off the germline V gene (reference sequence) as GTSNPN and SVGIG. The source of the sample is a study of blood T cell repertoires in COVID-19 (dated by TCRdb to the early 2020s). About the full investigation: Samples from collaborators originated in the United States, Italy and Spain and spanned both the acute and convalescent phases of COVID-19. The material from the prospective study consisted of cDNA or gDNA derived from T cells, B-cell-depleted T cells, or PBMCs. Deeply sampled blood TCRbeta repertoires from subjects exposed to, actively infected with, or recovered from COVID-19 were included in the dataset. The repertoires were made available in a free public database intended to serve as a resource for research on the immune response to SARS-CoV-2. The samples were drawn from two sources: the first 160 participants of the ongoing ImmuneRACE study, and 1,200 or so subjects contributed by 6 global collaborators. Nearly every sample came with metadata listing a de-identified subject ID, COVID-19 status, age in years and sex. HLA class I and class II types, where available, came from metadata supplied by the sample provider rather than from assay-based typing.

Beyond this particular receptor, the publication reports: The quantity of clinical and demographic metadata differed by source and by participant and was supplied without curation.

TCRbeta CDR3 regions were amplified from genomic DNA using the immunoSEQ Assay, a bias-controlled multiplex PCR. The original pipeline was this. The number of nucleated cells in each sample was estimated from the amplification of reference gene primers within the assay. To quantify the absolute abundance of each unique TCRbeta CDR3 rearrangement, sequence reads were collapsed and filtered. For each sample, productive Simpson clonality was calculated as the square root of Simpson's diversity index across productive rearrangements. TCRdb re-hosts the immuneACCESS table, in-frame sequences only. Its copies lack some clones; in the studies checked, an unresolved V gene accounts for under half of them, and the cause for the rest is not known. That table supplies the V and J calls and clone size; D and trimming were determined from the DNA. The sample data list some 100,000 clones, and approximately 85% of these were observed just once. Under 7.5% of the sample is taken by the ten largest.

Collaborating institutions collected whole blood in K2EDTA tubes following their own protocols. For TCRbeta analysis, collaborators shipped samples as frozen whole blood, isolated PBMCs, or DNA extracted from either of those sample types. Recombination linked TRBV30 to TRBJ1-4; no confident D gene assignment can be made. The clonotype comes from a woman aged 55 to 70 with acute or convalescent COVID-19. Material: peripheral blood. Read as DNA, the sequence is TGTGCCTGGAGTCGACAAGCAACTAATGAAAAACTGTTTTTT. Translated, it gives CAWSRQATNEKLFF.